This T cell receptor (beta chain) was profiled in a study of early T cells in non-severe SARS-CoV-2 infection. TCRdb fed the 5' RACE reads into MiXCR, producing one record per CDR3 protein. The sample contains approximately 71,000 distinct CDR3 sequences, around 15% of which appear only once. V lost 7 bases and J 7 bases, leaving 20 bases between the germline ends. The CDR3 runs to 14 residues. The TCR sequence derives from an adult who was a healthcare worker with PCR-confirmed SARS-CoV-2 infection or an uninfected control (not recorded which). The genes are TRBV12-3 or TRBV12-4 and TRBJ2-7; D not certain. The sample comprised whole blood. The CDR3 DNA sequence: TGTGCCAGCACCGCCGATCCGAGTAGAGGTGAGCAGTACTTC. Protein product: CASTADPSRGEQYF.